The present entry profiles one T cell receptor beta chain with its context. This clonotype was counted at least ten times. Its antigen target is currently unknown. The record has no base qualities; no much larger clone is one base away. This sample is part of a study of human T cells and chemical hapten exposure listed by TCRdb under 2021. Notes on the research overall: For sensitization, 2% DPC in acetone was applied to a roughly 2 cm by roughly 2 cm area of upper inner arm skin. The libraries were sequenced as a pool, and the TCR yield per sample differed mostly because of small variations in library volumes within the pool. Peripheral blood TCR repertoire changes were tracked in vivo in alopecia patients during primary and secondary sensitization to the hapten diphenylcyclopropenone (DPC). The mostly female patient cohort included alopecia areata with under or over 50% scalp involvement, alopecia totalis and alopecia universalis. Throughout the study period of around 25 weeks, patients also received therapeutic DPC doses to the scalp every week. Blood samples were taken from patients before sensitization (week 0) and then at 2, 6 and about 24 weeks after DPC sensitization. Patch testing was done on the upper back using Finn chambers containing 0.01% DPC, and results were scored after 6 days according to International Contact Dermatitis Research Group standards. Under 30 alopecia patients gave blood for TCR sequencing at one to four time points (pre-sensitization, 2, 6 and 24 weeks). What the work shows at the level of the full study, not this receptor alone: Repeated subsampling changed both the strength of the expansion versus patch-test correlation and the threshold at which that correlation became significant. Compared with pre-sensitization or healthy control sets, expanded TCRs formed significantly more large CDR3 similarity clusters, which is consistent with antigen-driven responses. Patch test score was positively correlated with the number of PT1 expanded TCRs, with significance at thresholds 8, 16 and 32 but not at 4. Because all patients had alopecia, a presumed autoimmune disease, the immune response of the patients might differ from that of healthy individuals. No change with DPC sensitization was found in the number of TCRs above 1 in 1000 frequency, and no evidence of global repertoire structure alterations was found.

According to the study, the label for this sample's time point signals: pre-sensitization, week 0. The intended sense of this specimen's treatment or condition label: therapeutic diphenylcyclopropenone sensitization with weekly scalp DPC. At every patch-test visit, the blood draw took place before the patch test was put on. Patients were considered eligible if aged 18 to 70, diagnosed with alopecia and deemed suitable for DPC therapy, and patients were excluded if pregnant. Total RNA was extracted from unfractionated whole blood that had been collected in Tempus Blood RNA tubes. V is pruned by 5 bases and J by 2 bases, leaving 4 bases of the junction without a gene match. There are 15 amino acids in the CDR3, from cysteine to phenylalanine inclusive. Only CDR3 DNA remains: 45 bases, in frame from the first base. CDR1 and CDR2 are read off the germline V gene as LGHNA and YNFKEQ. The library was built by means of RACE. Sequencing relied on a NextSeq 500. During library preparation, unique molecular identifiers were attached to individual cDNA molecules so that TCRs could be counted quantitatively and reproducibly. From each blood RNA sample, both TCR alpha and TCR beta chains were sequenced. As for the original processing: The median number of TCRs per sample was over 95,000, ranging from 23,224 to 690,600. V, J and CDR3 annotation of the TCR reads was performed with the Decombinator software suite. For PS versus PT1 abundance plots, all samples were subsampled to the same number of TCRs (28,000). TCRs were defined as expanded if absent before sensitization and observed at least eight times at the 2-week time point. The public reads were reprocessed in TCRdb via fastp at Q25 and MiXCR, keeping in-frame beta chains. A single entry per CDR3 protein holds the most common genes and DNA from its merged rows. TCRdb's processing, not the study's, gives the V and J calls here. This sample comprises 99,000 or so distinct CDR3 sequences, under 14% of them detected only once. Around 3.1% of the sample rests with the top ten.

The sequence derives from a woman aged 55-70 years with alopecia areata. Some clones in this sample may be carry-over from other donors' samples. This chain is built from TRBV4-2 and TRBJ2-1, with TRBD2 matching 9 junction bases. Sequences were derived from whole blood, sampled in connection with sensitization to the hapten diphenylcyclopropenone (DPC). The base sequence is TGTGCCAGCAGCGGGCTAGCGGGAACCTACAATGAGCAGTTCTTC. This sequence encodes CASSGLAGTYNEQFF.